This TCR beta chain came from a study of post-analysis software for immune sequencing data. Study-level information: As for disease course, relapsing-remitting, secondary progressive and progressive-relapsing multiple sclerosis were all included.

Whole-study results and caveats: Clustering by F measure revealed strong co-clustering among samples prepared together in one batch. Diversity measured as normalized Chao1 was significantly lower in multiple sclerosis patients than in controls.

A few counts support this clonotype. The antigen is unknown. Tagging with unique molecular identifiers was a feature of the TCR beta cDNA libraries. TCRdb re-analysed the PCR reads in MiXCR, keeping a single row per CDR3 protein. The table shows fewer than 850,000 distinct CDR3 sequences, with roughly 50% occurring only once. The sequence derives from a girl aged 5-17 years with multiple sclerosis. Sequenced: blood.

The CDR3 reads CASSLEGTGVSQPQHF. The CDR3 coding sequence is TGTGCCAGCAGCTTAGAAGGGACAGGGGTTTCTCAGCCCCAGCATTTT. This chain uses TRBV7-9 with TRBJ1-5; 10 nucleotides line up with TRBD1. CDR1 is SEHNR and CDR2 is FQNEAQ in the germline V gene (reference sequence). With 1 base clipped from V and 6 bases from J, the junction kept 6 bases outside the gene matches. The CDR3 length is 16 residues.